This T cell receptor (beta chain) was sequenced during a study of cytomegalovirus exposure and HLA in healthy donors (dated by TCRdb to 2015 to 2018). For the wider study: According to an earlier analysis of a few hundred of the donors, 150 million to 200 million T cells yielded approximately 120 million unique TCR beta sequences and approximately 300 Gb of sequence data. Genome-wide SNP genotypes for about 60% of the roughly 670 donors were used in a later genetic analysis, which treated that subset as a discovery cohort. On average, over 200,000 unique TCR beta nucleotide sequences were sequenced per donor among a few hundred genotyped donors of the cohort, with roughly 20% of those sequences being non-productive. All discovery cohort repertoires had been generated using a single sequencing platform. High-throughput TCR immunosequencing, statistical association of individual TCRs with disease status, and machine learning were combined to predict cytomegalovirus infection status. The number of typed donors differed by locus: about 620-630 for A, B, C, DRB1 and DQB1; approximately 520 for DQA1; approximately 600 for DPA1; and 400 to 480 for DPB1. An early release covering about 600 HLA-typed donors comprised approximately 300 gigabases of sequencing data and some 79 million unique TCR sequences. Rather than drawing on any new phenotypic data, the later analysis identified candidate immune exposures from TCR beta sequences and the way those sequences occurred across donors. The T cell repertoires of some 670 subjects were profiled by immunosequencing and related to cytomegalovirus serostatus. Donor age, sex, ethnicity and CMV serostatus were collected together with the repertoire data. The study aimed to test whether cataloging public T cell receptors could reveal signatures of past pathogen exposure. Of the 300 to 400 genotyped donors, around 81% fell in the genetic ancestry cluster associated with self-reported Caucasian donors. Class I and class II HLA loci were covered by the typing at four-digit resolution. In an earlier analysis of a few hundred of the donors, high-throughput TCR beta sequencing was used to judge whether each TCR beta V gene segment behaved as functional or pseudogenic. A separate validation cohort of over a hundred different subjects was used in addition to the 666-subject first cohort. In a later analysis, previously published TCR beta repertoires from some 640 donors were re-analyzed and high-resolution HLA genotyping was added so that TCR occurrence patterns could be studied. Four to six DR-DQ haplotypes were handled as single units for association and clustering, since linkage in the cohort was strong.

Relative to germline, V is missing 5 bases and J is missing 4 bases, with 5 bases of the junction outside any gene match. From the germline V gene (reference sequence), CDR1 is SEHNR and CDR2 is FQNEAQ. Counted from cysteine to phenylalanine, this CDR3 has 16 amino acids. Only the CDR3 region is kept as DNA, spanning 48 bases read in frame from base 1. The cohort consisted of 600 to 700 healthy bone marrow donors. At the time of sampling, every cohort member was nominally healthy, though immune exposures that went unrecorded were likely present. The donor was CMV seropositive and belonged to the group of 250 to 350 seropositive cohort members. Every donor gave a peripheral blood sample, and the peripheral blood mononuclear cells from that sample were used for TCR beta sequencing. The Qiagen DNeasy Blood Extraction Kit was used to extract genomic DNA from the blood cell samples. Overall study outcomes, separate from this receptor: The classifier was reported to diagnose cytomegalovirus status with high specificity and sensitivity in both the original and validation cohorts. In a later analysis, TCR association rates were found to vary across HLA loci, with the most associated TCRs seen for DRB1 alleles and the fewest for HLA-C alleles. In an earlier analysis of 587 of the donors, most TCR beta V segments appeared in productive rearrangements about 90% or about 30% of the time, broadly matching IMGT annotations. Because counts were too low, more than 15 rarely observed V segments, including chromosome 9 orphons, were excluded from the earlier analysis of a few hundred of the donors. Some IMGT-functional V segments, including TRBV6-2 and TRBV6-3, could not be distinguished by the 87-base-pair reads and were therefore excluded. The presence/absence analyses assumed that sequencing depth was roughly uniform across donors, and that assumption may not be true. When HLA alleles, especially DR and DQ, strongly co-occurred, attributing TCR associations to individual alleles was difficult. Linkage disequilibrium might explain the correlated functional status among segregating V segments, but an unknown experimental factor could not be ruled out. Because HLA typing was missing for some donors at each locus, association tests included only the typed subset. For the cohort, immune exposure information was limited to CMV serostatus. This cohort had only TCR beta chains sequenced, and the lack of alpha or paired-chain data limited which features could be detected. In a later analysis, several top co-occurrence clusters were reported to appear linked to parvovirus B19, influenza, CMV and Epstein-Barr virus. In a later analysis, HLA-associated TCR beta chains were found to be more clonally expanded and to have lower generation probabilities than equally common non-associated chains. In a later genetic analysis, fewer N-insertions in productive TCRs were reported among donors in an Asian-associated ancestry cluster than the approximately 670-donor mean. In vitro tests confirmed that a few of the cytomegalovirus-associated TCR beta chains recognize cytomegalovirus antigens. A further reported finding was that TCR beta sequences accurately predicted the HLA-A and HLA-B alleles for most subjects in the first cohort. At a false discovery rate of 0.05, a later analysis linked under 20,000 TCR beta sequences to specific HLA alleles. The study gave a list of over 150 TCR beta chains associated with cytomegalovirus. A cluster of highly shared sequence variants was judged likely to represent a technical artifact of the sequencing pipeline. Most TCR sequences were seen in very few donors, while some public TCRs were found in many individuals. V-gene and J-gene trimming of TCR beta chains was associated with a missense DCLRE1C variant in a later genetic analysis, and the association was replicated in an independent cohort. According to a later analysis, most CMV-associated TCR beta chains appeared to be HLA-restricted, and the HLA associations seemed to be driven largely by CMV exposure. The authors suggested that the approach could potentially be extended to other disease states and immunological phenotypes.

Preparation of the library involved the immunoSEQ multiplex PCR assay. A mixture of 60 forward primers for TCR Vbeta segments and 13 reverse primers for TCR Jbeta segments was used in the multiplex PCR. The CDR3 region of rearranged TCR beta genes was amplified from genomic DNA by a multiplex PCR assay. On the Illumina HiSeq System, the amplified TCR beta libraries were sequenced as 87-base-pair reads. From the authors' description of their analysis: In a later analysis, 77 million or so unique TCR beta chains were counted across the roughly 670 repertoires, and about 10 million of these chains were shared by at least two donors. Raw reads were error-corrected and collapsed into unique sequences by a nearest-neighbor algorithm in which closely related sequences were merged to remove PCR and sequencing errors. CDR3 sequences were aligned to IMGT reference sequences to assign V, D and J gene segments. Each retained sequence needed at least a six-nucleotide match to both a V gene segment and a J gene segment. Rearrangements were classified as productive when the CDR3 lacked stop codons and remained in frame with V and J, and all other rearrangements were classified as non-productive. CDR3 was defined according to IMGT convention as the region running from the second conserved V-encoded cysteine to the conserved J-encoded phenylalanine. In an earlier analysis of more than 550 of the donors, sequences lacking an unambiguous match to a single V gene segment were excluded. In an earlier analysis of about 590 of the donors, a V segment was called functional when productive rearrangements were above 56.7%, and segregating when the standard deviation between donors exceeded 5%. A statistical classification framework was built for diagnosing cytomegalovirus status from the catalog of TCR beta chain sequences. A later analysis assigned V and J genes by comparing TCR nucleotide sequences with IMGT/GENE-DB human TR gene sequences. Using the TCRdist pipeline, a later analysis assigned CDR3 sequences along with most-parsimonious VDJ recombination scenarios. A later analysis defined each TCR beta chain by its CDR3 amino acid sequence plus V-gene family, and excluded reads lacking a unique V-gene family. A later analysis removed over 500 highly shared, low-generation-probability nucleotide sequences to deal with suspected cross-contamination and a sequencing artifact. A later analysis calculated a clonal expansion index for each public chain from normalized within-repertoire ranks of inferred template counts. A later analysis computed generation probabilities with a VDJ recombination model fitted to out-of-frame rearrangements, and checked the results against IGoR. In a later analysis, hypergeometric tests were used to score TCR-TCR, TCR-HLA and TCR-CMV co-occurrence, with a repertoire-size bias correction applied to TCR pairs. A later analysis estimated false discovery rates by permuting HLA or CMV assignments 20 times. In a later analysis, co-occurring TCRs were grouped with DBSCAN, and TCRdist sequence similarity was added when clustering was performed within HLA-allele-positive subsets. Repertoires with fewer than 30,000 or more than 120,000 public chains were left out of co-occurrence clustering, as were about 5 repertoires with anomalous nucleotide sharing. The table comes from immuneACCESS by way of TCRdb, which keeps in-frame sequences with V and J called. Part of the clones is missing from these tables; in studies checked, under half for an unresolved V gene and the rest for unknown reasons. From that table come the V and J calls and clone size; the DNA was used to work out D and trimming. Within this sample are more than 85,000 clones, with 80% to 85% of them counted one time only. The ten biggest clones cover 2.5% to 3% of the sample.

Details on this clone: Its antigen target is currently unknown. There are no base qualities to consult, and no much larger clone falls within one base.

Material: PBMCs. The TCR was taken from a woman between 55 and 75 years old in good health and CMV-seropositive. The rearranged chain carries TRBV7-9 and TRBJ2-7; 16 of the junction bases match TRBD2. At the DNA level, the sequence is TGTGCCAGCAGCGGAGCGGGACTAGCGGGAGGGTACGAGCAGTACTTC. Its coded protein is CASSGAGLAGGYEQYF.